Shown below are 22 T cell receptor beta chains from a single sample sequenced in a study of type 1 regulatory T cells. In TCRdb, the reads were re-called with MiXCR into one record per CDR3 protein. The sample includes 20,000 to 25,000 distinct CDR3 sequences, about half of them seen just once. No antigen has been assigned to these receptors. Input material: cultured T cells, either the whole culture or a sorted T cell fraction (not recorded which). All receptors come from a human donor in good health.

The table lists this clonotype with a few counts. This chain connects TRBV19 to TRBJ2-2, with D perhaps assigned TRBD1 or TRBD2 (5 bases each). The CDR3 contains 17 residues. V was cut by 6 bases and J by 4 bases, with 21 bases left in between. Germline assignment: CDR1 LNHDA and CDR2 SQIVND (reference sequence). CDR3 region: CASSAGTAWVGTGELFF. DNA for the CDR3: TGTGCCAGTAGCGCCGGGACCGCCTGGGTGGGCACCGGGGAGCTGTTTTTT.

This clonotype has just a few counts. The rearrangement joins TRBV5-1 to TRBJ1-1; 7 bases agree with TRBD1. The CDR3 has 17 amino acids. Per germline, CDR1 SGHRS and CDR2 YFSETQ. J gave up 1 base and V 4 bases, and 13 bases lay outside the gene matches. This CDR3 reads CASSPLGGGGWNTEAFF. The CDR3 DNA sequence: TGCGCCAGCAGCCCGTTAGGAGGGGGCGGTTGGAACACTGAAGCTTTCTTT.

V and J are TRBV3-1 and TRBJ1-1; D is unclear. The V end lost 4 bases, the J end lost 3 bases, and 12 bases lay between the germline ends. Germline assignment: CDR1 LGHDT and CDR2 YNNKEL (reference sequence). This CDR3 has 14 amino acids. The CDR3 DNA follows: TGTGCCAGCAGCCGATCCGGAGCGGACACTGAAGCTTTCTTT. It yields the protein CASSRSGADTEAFF.

V is TRBV2 and J is TRBJ2-3, with 11 bases matching TRBD2. V lost 3 bases to trimming and J lost 0 bases; unmatched junction nucleotides: 5. In germline, CDR1 is SNHLY, CDR2 FYNNEI. This CDR3 spans 17 amino acids. The CDR3 sequence is CASSDRRLAGSTDTQYF. CDR3 nucleotide sequence: TGTGCCAGCAGTGACCGAAGACTAGCGGGAAGCACAGATACGCAGTATTTT. Combining the CDR3 with reference TRBV2 and TRBJ2-3 gives the whole variable domain EPEVTQTPSHQVTQMGQEVILRCVPISNHLYFYWYRQILGQKVEFLVSFYNNEISEKSEIFDDQFSVERPDGSNFTLKIRSTKLEDSAMYFCASSDRRLAGSTDTQYFGPGTRLTVL.

The genes are TRBV12-3 or TRBV12-4 and TRBJ2-1; D is unclear. The CDR3 sequence is 12 residues long. The V and J ends lost 6 bases and 5 bases respectively, with 8 bases between them. This chain's CDR3 is CASSPIHNEQFF. The CDR3 bases are TGTGCCAGCAGCCCTATACACAATGAGCAGTTCTTC.

This rearrangement joins TRBV10-3 to TRBJ2-3, with TRBD2 matching over 8 bases. This CDR3 contains 13 residues. V trimming: 11 bases; J trimming: 5 bases; junction bases outside the gene matches: 9. Germline V lookup: CDR1 ENHRY, CDR2 SYGVKD. The CDR3 nucleotides read TGTGCCGCCGGGGGGGACAATGGAGATACGCAGTATTTT. It codes for CAAGGDNGDTQYF.

A note on this clonotype: A much larger clone lies one base from this, so it may be a read error. The chain joins TRBV12-3 or TRBV12-4 to TRBJ2-1; D is undetermined. CDR3 size: 13 residues. The DNA for the CDR3 is TGTGCCACCAGTGAGCGTCGAAACGGTGAGCAGTTCTTC. This codes for CATSERRNGEQFF.

V and J are TRBV6-1 and TRBJ2-5; D is perhaps TRBD1 (6 bases). Germline V lookup: CDR1 MNHNS, CDR2 SASEGT. CDR3 length equals 16 residues. V gave up 6 bases and J gave up 4 bases, with 21 bases separating them. The CDR3 is CASSLEARWGLETQYF. The DNA of the CDR3 is TGTGCCAGCAGCCTGGAAGCTAGATGGGGGCTAGAGACCCAGTACTTC.

Within the sample, this clonotype is medium-sized (0.01 to 0.1%). The V and J genes are TRBV28 and TRBJ2-7, with TRBD1 as a possible D gene (5 bases). V dropped 6 bases and J dropped 5 bases, with 14 bases sitting between them. Germline V gives CDR1 MDHEN, CDR2 SYDVKM. CDR3 size: 13 residues. Here the CDR3 DNA reads TGTGCCAGCAGGACCAGGGTACCAGACGAGCAGTACTTC. Protein sequence: CASRTRVPDEQYF.

The table lists this clonotype with a count of one. This chain joins TRBV30 and TRBJ1-2; 7 bases are a match to TRBD1. The V gene's germline CDR1 is GTSNPN and CDR2 SVGIG (reference sequence). CDR3 size: 13 residues. Germline trimming cut 3 bases from V and 4 bases from J; bases unmatched to any gene: 5. In nucleotides, the CDR3 is TGTGCCTGGAGCCAACAGGGGCTCTATGGCTACACCTTC. Protein sequence: CAWSQQGLYGYTF.

In DNA, the CDR3 is TGTGCCAGCAGACCCGACGGAATTGACAATTCACCCCTCCACTTT. Translated: CASRPDGIDNSPLHF. This sequence joins TRBV5-4 and TRBJ1-6; D is undetermined. V was pared by 5 bases and J by 7 bases, with 16 bases between. Germline-derived CDR1 and CDR2 are SGHNT and YYREEE (reference sequence). The CDR3 extends over 15 amino acids.

V usage is TRBV7-6 and J usage is TRBJ1-2; a weak D match, TRBD1 (5 bases). This CDR3 contains 15 residues. The V end was cut by 6 bases, the J end by 2 bases, with 16 bases between. In germline, CDR1 is SGHVS, CDR2 FNYEAQ. The CDR3 coding sequence is TGTGCCAGCAGTTCCATGGCTACAGGAAACTATGGCTACACCTTC. It codes for CASSSMATGNYGYTF.

V is TRBV20-1 and J is TRBJ1-2; perhaps TRBD1 as D (5 bases). V dropped 0 bases and J dropped 6 bases, with 11 bases sitting between them. Germline V gene sequence: CDR1 DFQATT, CDR2 SNEGSKA (reference sequence). The CDR3 loop spans 13 amino acids. The CDR3: CSARDQVGDGYTF. Written as DNA, the CDR3 is TGCAGTGCTAGAGATCAAGTAGGGGATGGCTACACCTTC.

This clonotype counts as medium-sized. The chain couples TRBV5-1 to TRBJ1-3, with D maybe TRBD1 (5 bases). V gave up 1 base and J gave up 0 bases, with 14 bases separating them. Germline-derived CDR1 and CDR2 are SGHRS and YFSETQ. The CDR3 extends over 17 amino acids. The CDR3 loop is CASSLIGGIDSGNTIYF. CDR3 bases: TGCGCCAGCAGCTTGATCGGGGGAATAGACTCTGGAAACACCATATATTTT.

Relative to its sample, this clonotype is medium-sized. The CDR3 DNA follows: TGTGCCAGCAGCTCTTGGACAGATAATTCACCCCTCCACTTT. Translating gives CASSSWTDNSPLHF. The genes are TRBV7-2 and TRBJ1-6; D may be TRBD1 (6 bases). CDR1 is SGHTA, CDR2 FQGNSA, per germline. V shed 4 bases and J shed 5 bases, with 9 bases lying between them. The CDR3 extends over 14 amino acids.

The chain carries TRBV12-3 or TRBV12-4 and TRBJ2-5; no clear D gene. The germline V and J ends were trimmed by 5 bases and 1 base, with 17 bases remaining between them. The CDR3 is made up of 16 amino acids. DNA of the CDR3: TGTGCCAGCAGTCCCAGAGGCCCCCTGGGCCAAGAGACCCAGTACTTC. This gives the protein CASSPRGPLGQETQYF.

This clonotype was seen only a few times. The rearrangement uses TRBV28 and TRBJ2-1; tentatively, D is TRBD1 or TRBD2 (6 bases each). The CDR3 is 15 amino acids. Trimming shortened V by 1 base and J by 5 bases, and 12 bases separated the two germline ends. The V gene's germline CDR1 is MDHEN and CDR2 SYDVKM. The CDR3 DNA reads as TGTGCCAGCAGTTTATTGGGGGGCCCCCACAATGAGCAGTTCTTC. It encodes CASSLLGGPHNEQFF.

The chain employs TRBV20-1 and TRBJ2-5; TRBD1 might be the D (6 bases). V lost 5 bases, J lost 5 bases, and 9 bases lay in between. The CDR3 is 11 residues long. The V gene's germline CDR1 is DFQATT and CDR2 SNEGSKA (reference sequence). The CDR3 is CSAQRGETQYF. For the CDR3, the DNA is TGCAGTGCTCAAAGGGGGGAGACCCAGTACTTC.

This clonotype was counted a few times. The DNA for the CDR3 is TGTGCCAGCAGCCCAGCAGGGGGCAGCGGCTATGGCTACACCTTC. It codes for CASSPAGGSGYGYTF. The chain carries TRBV7-2 and TRBJ1-2; 8 bases agree with TRBD1. Losses at the gene ends were 5 bases for V and 4 bases for J; bases not matched to a gene: 9. Germline V lookup: CDR1 SGHTA, CDR2 FQGNSA. The CDR3 sequence is 15 residues long.

The chain recombines TRBV5-6 with TRBJ1-1, with D perhaps matching TRBD1 (5 bases). Trimming removed 3 bases from V and 2 bases from J, with 14 bases in between. Germline V lookup: CDR1 SGHDT, CDR2 YYEEEE. The CDR3 is 15 residues long. The CDR3 coding sequence is TGTGCCAGCAGCTCCTCGGGACGGAGAAACACTGAAGCTTTCTTT. It yields the protein CASSSSGRRNTEAFF.

The chain links TRBV10-3 to TRBJ2-7; TRBD2 matches 14 bases. The ends lost 6 bases at V and 6 bases at J; junction bases unmatched: 4. Germline CDR1 is ENHRY and CDR2 is SYGVKD. The CDR3 consists of 14 residues. CDR3 sequence (DNA): TGTGCCATCAGGGGACTAGCGGGGGAGGGCGAGCAGTACTTC. Residues: CAIRGLAGEGEQYF.

The V gene is TRBV12-3 or TRBV12-4, the J gene TRBJ1-5; no clear D. V was trimmed by 6 bases and J by 0 bases, leaving 12 bases between them. The CDR3 loop spans 15 amino acids. DNA of the CDR3: TGTGCCAGCAGGCAAGGACGGTATAGCAATCAGCCCCAGCATTTT. This encodes CASRQGRYSNQPQHF.